A selection of T cell receptor beta chains follows, all from one sample in a study of technical replicates of blood from a few donors. Clones were sequenced by immunoSEQ multiplex PCR, and TCRdb holds only the in-frame ones, with some missing. The sample gives about 88,000 clones, around 94% of which show up once; more than 0.2% is in the top ten. Input material: T cells isolated from PBMCs. The origin of the receptors is a human donor in good health. The CDR3 runs from the conserved cysteine through the conserved F or W. The order of the fields is V gene, clone size, D gene, J gene, CDR3 protein, CDR3 DNA. A D gene is named only where the DNA matches it firmly. A row's size may be missing; if present it is once, few, many or a size class.

v_call: TRBV27; clone_size: .; d_call: TRBD2; j_call: TRBJ2-5; cdr3_aa: CASTGTSGTQYF; cdr3_nt: TGTGCCAGCACCGGGACTAGCGGGACCCAGTACTTC
v_call: TRBV7-8; clone_size: .; d_call: .; j_call: TRBJ2-1; cdr3_aa: CASSLIMRKDGSEQFF; cdr3_nt: TGTGCCAGCAGCCTAATCATGAGGAAGGATGGGAGTGAGCAGTTCTTC
v_call: TRBV27; clone_size: .; d_call: TRBD1; j_call: TRBJ2-5; cdr3_aa: CASSLGVDRGRETQYF; cdr3_nt: TGTGCCAGCAGTTTAGGAGTCGACAGGGGACGCGAGACCCAGTACTTC
v_call: TRBV4-1; clone_size: .; d_call: TRBD1; j_call: TRBJ1-1; cdr3_aa: CASSQGTGIMNTEAFF; cdr3_nt: TGCGCCAGCAGCCAAGGGACAGGGATCATGAACACTGAAGCTTTCTTT
v_call: TRBV5-1; clone_size: .; d_call: .; j_call: TRBJ2-3; cdr3_aa: CASSLGAKSTDTQYF; cdr3_nt: TGCGCCAGCAGCTTGGGGGCCAAAAGCACAGATACGCAGTATTTT
v_call: TRBV4-1; clone_size: .; d_call: TRBD1; j_call: TRBJ2-3; cdr3_aa: CASSHHRDRGTIDTQYF; cdr3_nt: TGCGCCAGCAGCCACCACCGTGACAGGGGAACTATAGATACGCAGTATTTT
v_call: TRBV20-1; clone_size: .; d_call: .; j_call: TRBJ2-3; cdr3_aa: CSEEGGNTQYF; cdr3_nt: TGCAGCGAAGAAGGGGGAAATACGCAGTATTTT
v_call: TRBV2; clone_size: .; d_call: TRBD1; j_call: TRBJ2-2; cdr3_aa: CASKLPQGARDGELFF; cdr3_nt: TGTGCCAGCAAGCTCCCACAGGGGGCACGGGACGGGGAGCTGTTTTTT
v_call: TRBV5-6; clone_size: .; d_call: .; j_call: TRBJ1-2; cdr3_aa: CASSSPIQLHEGYTF; cdr3_nt: TGTGCCAGCAGCTCACCCATACAGCTTCATGAGGGCTACACCTTC
v_call: TRBV11-1; clone_size: .; d_call: TRBD2; j_call: TRBJ2-1; cdr3_aa: CASSPGGTSDYNEQFF; cdr3_nt: TGTGCCAGCAGCCCGGGGGGGACTAGCGACTACAATGAGCAGTTCTTC
v_call: TRBV28; clone_size: .; d_call: .; j_call: TRBJ2-7; cdr3_aa: CASKGSVGPGEQYF; cdr3_nt: TGTGCCAGTAAGGGGTCAGTAGGCCCAGGCGAGCAGTACTTC
v_call: TRBV5-6; clone_size: .; d_call: .; j_call: TRBJ2-5; cdr3_aa: CASSLAGPETQYF; cdr3_nt: TGTGCCAGCAGCTTGGCAGGGCCCGAGACCCAGTACTTC
v_call: TRBV6-1; clone_size: .; d_call: .; j_call: TRBJ2-3; cdr3_aa: CASSEAPASPDTQYF; cdr3_nt: TGTGCCAGCAGTGAAGCGCCGGCTAGCCCAGATACGCAGTATTTT
v_call: TRBV2; clone_size: .; d_call: .; j_call: TRBJ2-7; cdr3_aa: CASSEGGNPYEQYF; cdr3_nt: TGTGCCAGCAGTGAGGGAGGCAACCCTTACGAGCAGTACTTC
v_call: TRBV5-1; clone_size: .; d_call: .; j_call: TRBJ2-2; cdr3_aa: CASSLGALDTGELFF; cdr3_nt: TGCGCCAGCAGCTTAGGGGCGCTGGACACCGGGGAGCTGTTTTTT
v_call: TRBV27; clone_size: .; d_call: .; j_call: TRBJ2-7; cdr3_aa: CASGVDGGPTYEQYF; cdr3_nt: TGTGCCAGCGGGGTAGACGGGGGGCCTACCTACGAGCAGTACTTC
v_call: TRBV9; clone_size: .; d_call: TRBD2; j_call: TRBJ2-7; cdr3_aa: CASSSAGGPSYEQYF; cdr3_nt: TGTGCCAGCAGCTCAGCGGGAGGACCCTCCTACGAGCAGTACTTC
v_call: TRBV30; clone_size: .; d_call: .; j_call: TRBJ2-5; cdr3_aa: CAWNTGDRMETQYF; cdr3_nt: TGTGCCTGGAATACGGGTGACAGGATGGAGACCCAGTACTTC
v_call: TRBV9; clone_size: .; d_call: .; j_call: TRBJ2-5; cdr3_aa: CASSVATGEETQYF; cdr3_nt: TGTGCCAGCAGCGTAGCTACGGGGGAAGAGACCCAGTACTTC
v_call: TRBV4-1; clone_size: .; d_call: .; j_call: TRBJ1-3; cdr3_aa: CASSLAGRVGNTIYF; cdr3_nt: TGCGCCAGCAGCCTAGCCGGGAGGGTTGGAAACACCATATATTTT
v_call: TRBV6-6; clone_size: .; d_call: TRBD2; j_call: TRBJ2-1; cdr3_aa: CASSWGGKGYNEQFF; cdr3_nt: TGTGCCAGCAGTTGGGGGGGAAAGGGATACAATGAGCAGTTCTTC
v_call: TRBV6-6; clone_size: .; d_call: TRBD2; j_call: TRBJ2-5; cdr3_aa: CASSYPLAGEQETQYF; cdr3_nt: TGTGCCAGCAGTTACCCTCTAGCGGGAGAACAAGAGACCCAGTACTTC
v_call: TRBV30; clone_size: .; d_call: .; j_call: TRBJ2-7; cdr3_aa: CAWSVSPYEQYF; cdr3_nt: TGTGCCTGGAGTGTCAGTCCCTACGAGCAGTACTTC
v_call: TRBV7-9; clone_size: .; d_call: TRBD1; j_call: TRBJ2-5; cdr3_aa: CASSVRGLGLETQYF; cdr3_nt: TGTGCCAGCAGCGTTAGGGGGCTAGGGTTAGAGACCCAGTACTTC
v_call: TRBV4-1; clone_size: .; d_call: .; j_call: TRBJ2-5; cdr3_aa: CASSHIGGGIRQETQYF; cdr3_nt: TGCGCCAGCAGCCATATTGGAGGAGGGATACGCCAAGAGACCCAGTACTTC
v_call: TRBV12-5; clone_size: .; d_call: TRBD2; j_call: TRBJ2-2; cdr3_aa: CASGLISGSTTGELFF; cdr3_nt: TGTGCTAGTGGTTTGATTAGCGGGAGTACTACCGGGGAGCTGTTTTTT
v_call: TRBV11-3; clone_size: .; d_call: TRBD1; j_call: TRBJ2-7; cdr3_aa: CATRPGTGTYEQYF; cdr3_nt: TGTGCCACCCGGCCCGGGACAGGGACCTACGAGCAGTACTTC
v_call: TRBV23-1; clone_size: .; d_call: TRBD1; j_call: TRBJ2-5; cdr3_aa: CASRKTGGEQETQYF; cdr3_nt: TGCGCCAGCAGAAAGACAGGGGGCGAACAAGAGACCCAGTACTTC
v_call: TRBV27; clone_size: .; d_call: .; j_call: TRBJ1-2; cdr3_aa: CASSAGVAIGYTF; cdr3_nt: TGTGCCAGCAGCGCAGGGGTGGCTATTGGCTACACCTTC
v_call: TRBV11-2; clone_size: .; d_call: TRBD2; j_call: TRBJ2-3; cdr3_aa: CASSSPGGTSGQEADTQYF; cdr3_nt: TGTGCCAGCAGCTCGCCTGGGGGGACTAGCGGGCAAGAGGCAGATACGCAGTATTTT
v_call: TRBV27; clone_size: .; d_call: .; j_call: TRBJ2-3; cdr3_aa: CAVRGGQSTDTQYF; cdr3_nt: TGTGCCGTCCGCGGGGGACAAAGCACAGATACGCAGTATTTT
v_call: TRBV7-9; clone_size: .; d_call: TRBD1; j_call: TRBJ2-7; cdr3_aa: CASSSGTGKTYEQYF; cdr3_nt: TGTGCCAGCAGCTCCGGGACAGGAAAAACCTACGAGCAGTACTTC
v_call: TRBV5-1; clone_size: .; d_call: .; j_call: TRBJ2-2; cdr3_aa: CASSPEGLWNTGELFF; cdr3_nt: TGCGCCAGCAGCCCAGAGGGACTTTGGAACACCGGGGAGCTGTTTTTT
v_call: TRBV19; clone_size: once; d_call: TRBD2; j_call: TRBJ2-1; cdr3_aa: CASSIRASGGSYNEQFF; cdr3_nt: TGTGCCAGTAGTATCCGGGCTAGCGGGGGCTCCTACAATGAGCAGTTCTTC
v_call: TRBV10-1; clone_size: few; d_call: TRBD1; j_call: TRBJ1-1; cdr3_aa: CASSDQGGFGNTEAFF; cdr3_nt: TGCGCCAGCAGTGATCAGGGGGGTTTCGGGAACACTGAAGCTTTCTTT
v_call: TRBV15; clone_size: .; d_call: .; j_call: TRBJ1-1; cdr3_aa: CATSREELTNTEAFF; cdr3_nt: TGTGCCACCAGCAGAGAGGAGTTAACAAACACTGAAGCTTTCTTT
v_call: TRBV5-1; clone_size: .; d_call: TRBD2; j_call: TRBJ2-2; cdr3_aa: CASSGGLDNSIGELFF; cdr3_nt: TGCGCCAGCAGCGGGGGACTAGATAATTCCATCGGGGAGCTGTTTTTT
v_call: TRBV14; clone_size: .; d_call: .; j_call: TRBJ1-2; cdr3_aa: CASSPTVSGGYTF; cdr3_nt: TGTGCCAGCAGCCCGACAGTCAGCGGGGGCTACACCTTC
v_call: TRBV5-1; clone_size: .; d_call: .; j_call: TRBJ2-1; cdr3_aa: CASSLGEYLYNEQFF; cdr3_nt: TGCGCCAGCAGCTTGGGGGAGTACTTATACAATGAGCAGTTCTTC
v_call: TRBV4-1; clone_size: .; d_call: .; j_call: TRBJ2-7; cdr3_aa: CASSPKEWQYF; cdr3_nt: TGCGCCAGCAGCCCCAAGGAGTGGCAGTACTTC
v_call: TRBV12-2; clone_size: few; d_call: .; j_call: TRBJ1-6; cdr3_aa: CASRLPKHSPLHF; cdr3_nt: TGTGCAAGTCGCCTACCCAAACATTCACCCCTCCACTTT